This T cell receptor beta chain was sequenced in a study of PD-1 blockade in classical Hodgkin lymphoma. Looking at the study overall: Patients in the cohort were put on intravenous nivolumab, 3 mg/kg every 2 weeks. The study, taken as a whole, reports: Exclusion was the outcome for patients who began nivolumab under 1 year after ASCT. Reported findings placed baseline TCR diversity lower in newly diagnosed patients (compared with healthy donors). Prior to therapy, complete responders displayed diversity much like that of newly diagnosed patients.

Notes on this clone: Antigen unknown.

As for time point: cycle 4 day 1 (C4D1), after less than seven weeks of nivolumab. In every patient, relapse followed autologous stem cell transplantation, while exposure to brentuximab vedotin differed. Assay: immunoSEQ multiplex PCR; the TCRdb copy retains only in-frame clones and omits some. This table holds 25,000 to 40,000 clones, 81% found once. The CDR3 covers 16 residues. The V end was cut by 2 bases, the J end by 3 bases, with 15 bases between. From germline, CDR1 is SGHTA and CDR2 FQGNSA. The sample in question was peripheral blood mononuclear cells (PBMCs), obtained before the fourth cycle of nivolumab. The clonotype was recovered from a human donor with classical Hodgkin lymphoma. This sequence joins TRBV7-2 and TRBJ2-3, with D possibly being TRBD1 (7 bases). CDR3 in amino acids: CASSLTKGAGTDTQYF. The CDR3 DNA reads as TGTGCCAGCAGCTTAACGAAGGGGGCGGGGACAGATACGCAGTATTTT.